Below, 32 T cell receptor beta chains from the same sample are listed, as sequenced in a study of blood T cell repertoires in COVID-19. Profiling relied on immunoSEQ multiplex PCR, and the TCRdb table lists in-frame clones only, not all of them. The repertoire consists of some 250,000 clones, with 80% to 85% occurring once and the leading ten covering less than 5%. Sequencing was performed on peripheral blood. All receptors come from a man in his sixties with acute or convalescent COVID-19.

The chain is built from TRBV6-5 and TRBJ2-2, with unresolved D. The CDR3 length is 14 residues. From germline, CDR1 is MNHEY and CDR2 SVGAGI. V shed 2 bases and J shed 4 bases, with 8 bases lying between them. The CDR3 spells CASSYPSFTGELFF. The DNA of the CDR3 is TGTGCCAGCAGTTACCCTAGTTTCACCGGGGAGCTGTTTTTT.

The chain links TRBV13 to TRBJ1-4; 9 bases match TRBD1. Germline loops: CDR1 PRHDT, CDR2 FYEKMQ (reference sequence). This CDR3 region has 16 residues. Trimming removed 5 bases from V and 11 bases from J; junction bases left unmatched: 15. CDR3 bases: TGTGCCAGCAGCCTTTGGACAGGGGCGAATAAAGGGAAACTGTTTTTT. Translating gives CASSLWTGANKGKLFF.

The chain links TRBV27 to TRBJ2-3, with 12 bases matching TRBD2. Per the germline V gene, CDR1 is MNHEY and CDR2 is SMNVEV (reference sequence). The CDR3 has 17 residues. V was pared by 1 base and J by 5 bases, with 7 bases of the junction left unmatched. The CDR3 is CASSLWLAGGPKDTQYF. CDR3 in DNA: TGTGCCAGCAGTTTATGGCTAGCGGGGGGGCCGAAAGATACGCAGTATTTT.

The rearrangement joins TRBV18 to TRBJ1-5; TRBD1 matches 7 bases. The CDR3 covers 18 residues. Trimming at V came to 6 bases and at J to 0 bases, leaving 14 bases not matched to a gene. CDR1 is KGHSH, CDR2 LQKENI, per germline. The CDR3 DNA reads TGTGCCAGCTCTTTAAACCAACAGGGGCGGGATAGCAATCAGCCCCAGCATTTT. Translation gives CASSLNQQGRDSNQPQHF.

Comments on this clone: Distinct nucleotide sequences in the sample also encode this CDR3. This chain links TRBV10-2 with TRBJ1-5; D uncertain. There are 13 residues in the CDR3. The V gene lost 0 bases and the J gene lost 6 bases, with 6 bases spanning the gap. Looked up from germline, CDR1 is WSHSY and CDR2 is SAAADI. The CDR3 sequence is CASSESRGQPQHF. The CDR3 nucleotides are TGCGCCAGCAGTGAGTCGAGAGGTCAGCCCCAGCATTTT.

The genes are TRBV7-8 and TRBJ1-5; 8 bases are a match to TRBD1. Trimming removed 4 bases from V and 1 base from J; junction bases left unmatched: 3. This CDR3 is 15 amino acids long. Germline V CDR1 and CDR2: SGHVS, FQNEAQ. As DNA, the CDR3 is TGTGCCAGCAGCTCGGGACAGGCGAGCAATCAGCCCCAGCATTTT. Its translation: CASSSGQASNQPQHF.

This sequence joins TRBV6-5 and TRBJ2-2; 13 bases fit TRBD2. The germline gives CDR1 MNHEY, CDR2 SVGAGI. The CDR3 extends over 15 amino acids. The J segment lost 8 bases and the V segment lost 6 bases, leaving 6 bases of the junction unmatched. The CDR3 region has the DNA TGTGCCAGCAGAACTAGCGGGAGGGCCGCAGGGGAGCTGTTTTTT. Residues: CASRTSGRAAGELFF.

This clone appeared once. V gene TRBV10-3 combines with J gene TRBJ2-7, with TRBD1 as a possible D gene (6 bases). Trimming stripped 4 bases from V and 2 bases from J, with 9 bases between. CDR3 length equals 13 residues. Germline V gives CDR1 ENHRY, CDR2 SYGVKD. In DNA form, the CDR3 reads TGTGCCATCAGTGCCGGGACAACCTACGAGCAGTACTTC. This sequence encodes CAISAGTTYEQYF.

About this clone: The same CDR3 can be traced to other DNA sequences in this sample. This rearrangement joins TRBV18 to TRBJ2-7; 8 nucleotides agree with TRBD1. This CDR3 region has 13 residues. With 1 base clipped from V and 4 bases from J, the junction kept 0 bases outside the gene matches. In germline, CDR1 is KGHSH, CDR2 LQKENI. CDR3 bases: TGTGCCAGCTCACCACGACAGGGGTACGAGCAGTACTTC. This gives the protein CASSPRQGYEQYF. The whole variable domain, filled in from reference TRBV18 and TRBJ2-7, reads NAGVMQNPRHLVRRRGQEARLRCSPMKGHSHVYWYRQLPEEGLKFMVYLQKENIIDESGMPKERFSAEFPKEGPSILRIQQVVRGDSAAYFCASSPRQGYEQYFGPGTRLTVT.

The CDR3 nucleotides are TGTGCCAGTATACCAGGGATTCAAGAGACCCAGTACTTC. This sequence encodes CASIPGIQETQYF. The rearrangement links TRBV18 to TRBJ2-5, with D perhaps TRBD1 (5 bases). In germline, CDR1 is KGHSH, CDR2 LQKENI. V lost 9 bases, J lost 2 bases, and 13 bases lay in between. The CDR3 contains 13 residues.

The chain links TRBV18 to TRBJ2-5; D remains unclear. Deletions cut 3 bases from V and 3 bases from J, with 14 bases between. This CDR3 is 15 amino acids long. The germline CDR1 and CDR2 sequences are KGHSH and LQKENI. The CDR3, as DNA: TGTGCCAGCTCACCGGGCTGGGCAGCCGAAGAGACCCAGTACTTC. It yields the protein CASSPGWAAEETQYF.

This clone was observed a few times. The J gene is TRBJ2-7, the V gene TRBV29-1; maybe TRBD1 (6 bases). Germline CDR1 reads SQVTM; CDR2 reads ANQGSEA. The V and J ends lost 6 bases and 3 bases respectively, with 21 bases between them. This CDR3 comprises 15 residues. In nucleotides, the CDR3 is TGCAGCGTGGCACACACAGGGAAAAAAGGCTACGAGCAGTACTTC. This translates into CSVAHTGKKGYEQYF.

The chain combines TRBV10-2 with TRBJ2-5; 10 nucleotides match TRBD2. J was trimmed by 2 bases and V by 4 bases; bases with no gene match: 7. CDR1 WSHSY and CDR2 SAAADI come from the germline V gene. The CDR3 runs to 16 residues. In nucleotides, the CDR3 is TGCGCCAGCAGTGCCTACAGCGGGGGGGTGCAAGAGACCCAGTACTTC. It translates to CASSAYSGGVQETQYF.

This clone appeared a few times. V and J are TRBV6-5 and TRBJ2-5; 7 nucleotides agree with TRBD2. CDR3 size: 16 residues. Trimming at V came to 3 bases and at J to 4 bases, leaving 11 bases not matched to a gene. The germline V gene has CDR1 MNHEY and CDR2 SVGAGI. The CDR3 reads CASSYYPSGRAETQYF. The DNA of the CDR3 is TGTGCCAGCAGTTATTATCCCTCAGGGAGGGCAGAGACCCAGTACTTC.

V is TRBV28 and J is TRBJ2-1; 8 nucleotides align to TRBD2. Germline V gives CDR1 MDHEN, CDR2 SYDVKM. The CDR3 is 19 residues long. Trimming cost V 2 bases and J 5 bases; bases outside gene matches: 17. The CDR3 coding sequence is TGTGCCAGCAGTTTAGGCAGGGCTACCGGGACTAGAGGGGACAATGAGCAGTTCTTC. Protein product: CASSLGRATGTRGDNEQFF.

The CDR3 protein is CASSLGSGSPYEQYF. The CDR3 DNA reads as TGTGCCAGCAGCTTGGGTAGCGGGAGCCCCTACGAGCAGTACTTC. The chain carries TRBV5-4 and TRBJ2-7, with 9 bases that match TRBD2. Per the germline V gene, CDR1 is SGHNT and CDR2 is YYREEE (reference sequence). The V gene end was trimmed by 0 bases and the J gene end by 2 bases; junction bases not matched to a gene: 3. The CDR3 is 15 amino acids.

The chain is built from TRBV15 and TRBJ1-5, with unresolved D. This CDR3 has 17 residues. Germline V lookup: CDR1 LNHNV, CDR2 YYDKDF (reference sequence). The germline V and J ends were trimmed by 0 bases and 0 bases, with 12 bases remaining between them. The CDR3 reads CATSRDRGGNSNQPQHF. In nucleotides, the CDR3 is TGTGCCACCAGCAGAGATCGGGGAGGAAATAGCAATCAGCCCCAGCATTTT.

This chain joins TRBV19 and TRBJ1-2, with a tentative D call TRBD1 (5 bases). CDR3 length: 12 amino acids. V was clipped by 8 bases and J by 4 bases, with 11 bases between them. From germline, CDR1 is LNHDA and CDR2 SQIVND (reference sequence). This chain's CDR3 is CASRQRPYGYTF. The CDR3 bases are TGTGCCAGTCGACAGCGCCCCTATGGCTACACCTTC.

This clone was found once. The CDR3 DNA reads as TGTGCCAGCAGCCAAGTAGACAGAAACATTCAGTACTTC. It yields the protein CASSQVDRNIQYF. The chain couples TRBV4-2 to TRBJ2-4, with D possibly being TRBD1 (5 bases). V lost 1 base and J 6 bases, leaving 7 bases between the germline ends. Germline V gives CDR1 LGHNA, CDR2 YNFKEQ. The CDR3 sequence is 13 residues long.

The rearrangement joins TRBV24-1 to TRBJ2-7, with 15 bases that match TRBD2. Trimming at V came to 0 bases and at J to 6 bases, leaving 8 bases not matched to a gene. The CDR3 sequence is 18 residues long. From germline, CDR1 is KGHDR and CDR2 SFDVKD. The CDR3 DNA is TGTGCCACCAGTGATTTGGGGACTAGCGGGAGGTCTCGGTCCGAGCAGTACTTC. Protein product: CATSDLGTSGRSRSEQYF.

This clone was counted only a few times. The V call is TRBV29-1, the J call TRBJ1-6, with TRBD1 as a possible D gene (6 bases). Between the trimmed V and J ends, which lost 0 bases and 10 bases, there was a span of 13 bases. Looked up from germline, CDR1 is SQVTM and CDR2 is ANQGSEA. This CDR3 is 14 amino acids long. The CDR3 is CSVEEGARGSPLHF. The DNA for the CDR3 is TGCAGCGTTGAAGAGGGGGCGCGAGGATCACCCCTCCACTTT.

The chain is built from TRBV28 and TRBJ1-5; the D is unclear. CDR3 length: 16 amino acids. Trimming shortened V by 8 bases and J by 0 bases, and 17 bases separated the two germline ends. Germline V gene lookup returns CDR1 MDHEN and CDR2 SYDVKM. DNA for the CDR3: TGTGCCAGCCGTACCAGTACCTGGTATAGCAATCAGCCCCAGCATTTT. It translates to CASRTSTWYSNQPQHF.

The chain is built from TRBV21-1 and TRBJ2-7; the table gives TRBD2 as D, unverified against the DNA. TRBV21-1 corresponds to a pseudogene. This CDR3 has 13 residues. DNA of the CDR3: TGTGCCAGCAGCGTGAGGACTACCTACGAGCAGTACTTC. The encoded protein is CASSVRTTYEQYF.

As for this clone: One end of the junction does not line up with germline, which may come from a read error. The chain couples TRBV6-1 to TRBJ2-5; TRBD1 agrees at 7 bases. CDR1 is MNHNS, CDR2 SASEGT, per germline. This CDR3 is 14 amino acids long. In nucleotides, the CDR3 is TGTGCCAGCAGCGAAGGGACAGCGCAAGAGACCCAGTACTTC. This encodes CASSEGTAQETQYF.

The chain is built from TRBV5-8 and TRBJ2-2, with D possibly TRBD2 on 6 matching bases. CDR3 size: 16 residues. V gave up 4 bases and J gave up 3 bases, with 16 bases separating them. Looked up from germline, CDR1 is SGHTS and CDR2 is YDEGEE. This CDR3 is CASSPAGGLHTGELFF. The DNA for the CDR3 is TGTGCCAGCAGCCCGGCGGGCGGACTACACACCGGGGAGCTGTTTTTT.

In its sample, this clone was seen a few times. The CDR3 loop is CASSLGTEAFF. The CDR3 DNA sequence: TGTGCCAGCAGCTTAGGGACAGAAGCTTTCTTT. The chain uses TRBV7-9 and TRBJ1-1; tentatively, D is TRBD1 (5 bases). The CDR3 loop spans 11 amino acids. Trimming took off 1 base at V and 8 bases at J, with 5 bases between the two ends. The germline V gene has CDR1 SEHNR and CDR2 FQNEAQ (reference sequence). Looking up the rest from reference TRBV7-9 and TRBJ1-1 gives the full variable domain: DTGVSQNPRHKITKRGQNVTFRCDPISEHNRLYWYRQTLGQGPEFLTYFQNEAQLEKSRLLSDRFSAERPKGSFSTLEIQRTEQGDSAMYLCASSLGTEAFFGQGTRLTVV.

CDR3 region: CASSQVTSGGVSSYEQYF. CDR3 sequence (DNA): TGCGCCAGCAGCCAAGTGACTAGCGGGGGCGTTAGCTCCTACGAGCAGTACTTC. This sequence joins TRBV4-1 and TRBJ2-7, with 12 bases lining up with TRBD2. The germline gives CDR1 MGHRA, CDR2 YSYEKL. The CDR3 is made up of 18 amino acids. The J segment lost 0 bases and the V segment lost 1 base, leaving 7 bases of the junction unmatched.

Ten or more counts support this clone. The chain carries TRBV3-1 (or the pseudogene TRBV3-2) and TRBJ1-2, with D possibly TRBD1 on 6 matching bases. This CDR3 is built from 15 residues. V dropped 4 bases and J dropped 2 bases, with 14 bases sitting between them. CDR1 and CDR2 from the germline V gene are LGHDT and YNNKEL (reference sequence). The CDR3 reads CASSPTGWGNYGYTF. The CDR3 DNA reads TGTGCCAGCAGCCCAACAGGGTGGGGGAACTATGGCTACACCTTC.

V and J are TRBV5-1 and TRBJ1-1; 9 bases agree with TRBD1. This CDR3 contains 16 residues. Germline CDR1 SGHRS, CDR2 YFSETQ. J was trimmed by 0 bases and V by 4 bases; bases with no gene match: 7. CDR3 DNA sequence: TGCGCCAGCAGCCCGGGACAGGGAAGAATGAACACTGAAGCTTTCTTT. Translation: CASSPGQGRMNTEAFF.

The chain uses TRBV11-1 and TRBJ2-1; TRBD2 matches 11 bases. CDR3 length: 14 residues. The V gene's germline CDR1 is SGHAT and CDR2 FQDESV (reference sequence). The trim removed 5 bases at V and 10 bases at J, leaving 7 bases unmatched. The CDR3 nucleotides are TGTGCCAGCAGCCTTAGCGGGAGGGCCACCGAGCAGTTCTTC. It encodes CASSLSGRATEQFF.

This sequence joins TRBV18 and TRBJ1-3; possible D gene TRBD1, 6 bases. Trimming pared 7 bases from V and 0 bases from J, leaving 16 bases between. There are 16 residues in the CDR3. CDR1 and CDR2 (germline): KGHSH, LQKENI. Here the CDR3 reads CASLLLQGPSGNTIYF. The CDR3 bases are TGTGCCAGCTTACTATTACAGGGACCCTCTGGAAACACCATATATTTT.

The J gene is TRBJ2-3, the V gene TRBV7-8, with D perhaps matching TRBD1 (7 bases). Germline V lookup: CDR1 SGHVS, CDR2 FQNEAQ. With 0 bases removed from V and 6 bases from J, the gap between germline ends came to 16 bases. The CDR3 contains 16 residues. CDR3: CASSLARGRGGDTQYF. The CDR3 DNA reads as TGTGCCAGCAGCTTAGCTAGGGGGCGAGGAGGGGATACGCAGTATTTT.